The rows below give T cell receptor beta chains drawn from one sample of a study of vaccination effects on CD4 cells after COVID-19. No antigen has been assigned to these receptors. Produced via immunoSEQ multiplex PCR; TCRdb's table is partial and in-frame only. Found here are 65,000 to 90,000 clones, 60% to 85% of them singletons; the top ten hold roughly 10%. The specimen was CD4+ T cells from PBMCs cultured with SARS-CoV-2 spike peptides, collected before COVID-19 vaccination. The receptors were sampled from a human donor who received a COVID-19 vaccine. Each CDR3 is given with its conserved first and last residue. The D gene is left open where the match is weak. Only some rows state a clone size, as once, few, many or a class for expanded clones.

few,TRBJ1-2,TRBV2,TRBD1,TGTGCCAGCAGGTCCGGGACAGGGTCGGGTGGCTACACCTTC,CASRSGTGSGGYTF
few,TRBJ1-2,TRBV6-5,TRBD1,TGTGCCAGCAGCGACAGGGGTTCCGGCTACACCTTC,CASSDRGSGYTF
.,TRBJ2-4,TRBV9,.,TGTGCCAGCAGCGTTTCAGGGAACTCCGGCATTCAGTACTTC,CASSVSGNSGIQYF
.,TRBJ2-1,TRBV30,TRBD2,TGTGCCGGGGGACTAGTTTTCAATGAGCAGTTCTTC,CAGGLVFNEQFF
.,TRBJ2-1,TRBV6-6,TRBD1,TGTGCCAGCAGTACAGACAGGGCTTACAATGAGCAGTTCTTC,CASSTDRAYNEQFF
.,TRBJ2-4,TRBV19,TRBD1,TGTGCCAGTAGTCAAACAAGGGACAGGGGTTTGGGCATTCAGTACTTC,CASSQTRDRGLGIQYF
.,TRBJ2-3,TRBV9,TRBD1,TGTGCCAGCAATCCGGGACAGGGAACAGATACGCAGTATTTT,CASNPGQGTDTQYF
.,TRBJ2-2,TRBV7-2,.,TGTGCCAGCAGCCCGACAAGAAACACCGGGGAGCTGTTTTTT,CASSPTRNTGELFF
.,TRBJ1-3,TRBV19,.,TGTGCCAGTAGCCAGGACGGAGCCTCTGGAAACACCATATATTTT,CASSQDGASGNTIYF
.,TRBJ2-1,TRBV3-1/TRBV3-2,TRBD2,TGTGCCAGCAGCCAGGTAGCGGGGGCCCGGGATGAGCAGTTCTTC,CASSQVAGARDEQFF
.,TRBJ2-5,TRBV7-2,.,TGTGCCAGCAGCTCTCCAGGGGCTGGGGTGACCCAGTACTTC,CASSSPGAGVTQYF
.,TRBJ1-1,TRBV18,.,TGTGCCAGCTCACCTTACAGGGAAAACACTGAAGCTTTCTTT,CASSPYRENTEAFF
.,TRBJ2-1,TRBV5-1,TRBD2,TGCGCCAGCAGCCGACTAGCGGGGGACAATGAGCAGTTCTTC,CASSRLAGDNEQFF
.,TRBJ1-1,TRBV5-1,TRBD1,TGCGCCAGCAGCGGGGGACAGCCGAACACTGAAGCTTTCTTT,CASSGGQPNTEAFF
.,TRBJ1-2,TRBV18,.,TGTGCCAGCTCTCTCGACTCCTATGGCTACACCTTC,CASSLDSYGYTF
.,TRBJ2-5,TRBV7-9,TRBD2,TGTGCCAGCAGCTTGGCGGGGGTCAAAGAGACCCAGTACTTC,CASSLAGVKETQYF
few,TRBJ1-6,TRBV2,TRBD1,TGTGCCAGCAGTAGGACAGGGGGCGATTCACCCCTCCACTTT,CASSRTGGDSPLHF
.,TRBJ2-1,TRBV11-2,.,TGTGCCAGCAAAAGAGCCGGGACCGAACTAAACAATGAGCAGTTCTTC,CASKRAGTELNNEQFF
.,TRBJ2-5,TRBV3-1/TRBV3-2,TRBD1,TGTGCCAGCAGCCAAGCAACAGGGGGCCCCACGGGGACCCAGTACTTC,CASSQATGGPTGTQYF
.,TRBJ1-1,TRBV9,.,TGTGCCAGCAGCGTAGAGGCGGGGACTAACACTGAAGCTTTCTTT,CASSVEAGTNTEAFF
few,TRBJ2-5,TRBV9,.,TGTGCCAGCAGCGTAGGAGTTGGGACCCAGTACTTC,CASSVGVGTQYF
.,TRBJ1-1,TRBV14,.,TGTGCCAGCAGCCAAGAAGTGGCTAACACTGAAGCTTTCTTT,CASSQEVANTEAFF
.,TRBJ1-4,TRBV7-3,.,TGTGCCAGCAGCTTAGTGCCCGGGCAGGGTGAAAAACTGTTTTTT,CASSLVPGQGEKLFF
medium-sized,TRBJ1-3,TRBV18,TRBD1,TGTGCCAGCTCACCCCGGACAGGTTCTGGAAACACCATATATTTT,CASSPRTGSGNTIYF
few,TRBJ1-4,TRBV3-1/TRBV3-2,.,TGTGCCAGCAGCCAAGATCCGGGAGGGGAAAAACTGTTTTTT,CASSQDPGGEKLFF
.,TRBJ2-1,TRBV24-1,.,TGTGCCACCAGTGATGAGCCAGAGCAGTTCTTC,CATSDEPEQFF
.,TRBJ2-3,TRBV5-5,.,TGTGCCAGCAGCTTGGCCCCCCCAGATACGCAGTATTTT,CASSLAPPDTQYF
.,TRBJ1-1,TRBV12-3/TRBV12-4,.,TGTGCCAGCAGAAGCGGACAGTCGAAAGCTTTCTTT,CASRSGQSKAFF
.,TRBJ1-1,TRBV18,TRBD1,TGTGCCAGCTCATCTTCCTGGGACAGGACTGAAGCTTTCTTT,CASSSSWDRTEAFF
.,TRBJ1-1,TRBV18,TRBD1,TGTGCCAGCTCAAGGACAGGTGGGACTGAAGCTTTCTTT,CASSRTGGTEAFF
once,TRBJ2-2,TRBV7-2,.,TGTGCCAGCAGCGTCGCGGCCATGAACACCGGGGAGCTGTTTTTT,CASSVAAMNTGELFF
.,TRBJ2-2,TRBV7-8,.,TGTGCCAGCAGCTTACGGGACTGGAACACCGGGGAGCTGTTTTTT,CASSLRDWNTGELFF
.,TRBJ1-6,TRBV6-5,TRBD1,TGTGCCAGCGTCCGGGACAGGGGCTATAATTCACCCCTCCACTTT,CASVRDRGYNSPLHF
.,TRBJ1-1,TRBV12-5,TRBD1,TGTGCTAGTGGCCTCGAACAGGGGGCGATAACTTTCTTT,CASGLEQGAITFF
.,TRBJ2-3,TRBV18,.,TGTGCCAGCTCACCACAGAGAAGCACAGATACGCAGTATTTT,CASSPQRSTDTQYF
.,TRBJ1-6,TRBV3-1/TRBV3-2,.,TGTGCCAGCAGCCAGACACAGGGTAGGACCTATAATTCACCCCTCCACTTT,CASSQTQGRTYNSPLHF
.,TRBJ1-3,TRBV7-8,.,TGTGCCAGCAGCTTAGAAGGGGGTAATAGAAACACCATATATTTT,CASSLEGGNRNTIYF
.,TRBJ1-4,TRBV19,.,TGTGCCAGTAGACACAGGACTTCAACTAATGAAAAACTGTTTTTT,CASRHRTSTNEKLFF
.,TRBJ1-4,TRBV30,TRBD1,TGTGCCTGGAGTCGGGGACAGGGAACTAATGAAAAACTGTTTTTT,CAWSRGQGTNEKLFF
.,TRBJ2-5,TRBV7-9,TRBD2,TGTGCCAGCAGCTTCCGGACTAGCGGGCAAGAGACCCAGTACTTC,CASSFRTSGQETQYF
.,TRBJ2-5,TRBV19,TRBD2,TGTGCCAGTAGTATCCGCGGGGGTCGGGGTAGAGAGACCCAGTACTTC,CASSIRGGRGRETQYF
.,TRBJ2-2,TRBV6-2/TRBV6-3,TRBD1,TGTGCCAGCAGTTACTACGGGACAGGGAACACCGGGGAGCTGTTTTTT,CASSYYGTGNTGELFF
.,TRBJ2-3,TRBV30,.,TGTGCCTGGATGGTGGGGGGAACAGATACGCAGTATTTT,CAWMVGGTDTQYF
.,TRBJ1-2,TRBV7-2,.,TGTGCCAGCAGCTTACATGGGGAGTTGGACTATGGCTACACCTTC,CASSLHGELDYGYTF
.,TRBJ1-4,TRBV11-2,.,TGTGCCAGCAGCTCAAAACCCCGGACCTCTCAAAATGAAAAACTGTTTTTT,CASSSKPRTSQNEKLFF
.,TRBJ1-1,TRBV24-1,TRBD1,TGTGCCACCAGTGCAGGACAGGGAATTAAAGCTTTCTTT,CATSAGQGIKAFF
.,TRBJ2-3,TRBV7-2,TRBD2,TGTGCCAGCAGCTCCCGGGGGGGGCAGTATTTT,CASSSRGGQYF
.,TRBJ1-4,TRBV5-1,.,TGCGCCAGCAGCTTAGGGTTAGGGGCGGAAGAAAAACTGTTTTTT,CASSLGLGAEEKLFF
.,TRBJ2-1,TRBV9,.,TGTGCCAGCAGCGTACTACCAGGGGGGCATCTACTTTCCTACAATGAGCAGTTCTTC,CASSVLPGGHLLSYNEQFF
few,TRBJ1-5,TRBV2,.,TGTGCCAGCAGTGAGGGAAGCGGAAAGCCCCAGCATTTT,CASSEGSGKPQHF
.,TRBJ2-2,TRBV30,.,TGTGCCTGGACAGGGGCGAACACCGGGGAGCTGTTTTTT,CAWTGANTGELFF
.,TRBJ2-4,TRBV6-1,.,TGTGCCAGCAGTGAACGACGGGGGGCCCTATCAGAAAACATTCAGTACTTC,CASSERRGALSENIQYF
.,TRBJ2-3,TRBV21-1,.,TGTGCCAGCAGCAAAGTGGACTGCAACTGTAGGTCAGATACGCAGTATTTT,CASSKVDCNCRSDTQYF
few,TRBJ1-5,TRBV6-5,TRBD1,TGTGCCAGCATCGACGGGGACAGGGGGAAACAGCCCCAGCATTTT,CASIDGDRGKQPQHF